The T cell receptor (beta chain) under discussion was sequenced for a study of blood T cells in healthy people across ages. Germline V gene data show CDR1 as DFQATT and CDR2 as SNEGSKA (reference sequence). V was clipped by 5 bases and J by 2 bases; unmatched bases: 10. This CDR3 region has 15 residues. Each donor's blood draw was around 9.1 milliliters of peripheral blood. Per-sample yields of isolated PBMCs were at least 6 million. For the second PCR, which ran for 7 to 11 cycles, a sample-barcoded 5' primer and a J-beta primer mix were used. TCRdb reanalysed the 5' RACE reads using MiXCR and keeps one entry per CDR3 protein. The sample shows some 1 million distinct CDR3 sequences, over 35% of them seen only once.

J is TRBJ2-7 and V is TRBV20-1, with 9 bases identical to TRBD1. The TCR was taken from a woman aged 55 to 70 in good health. Sequencing input: blood. The CDR3 protein is CSADPGQGIAYEQYF. The CDR3 nucleotides read TGCAGTGCTGATCCGGGACAGGGCATTGCCTACGAGCAGTACTTC.